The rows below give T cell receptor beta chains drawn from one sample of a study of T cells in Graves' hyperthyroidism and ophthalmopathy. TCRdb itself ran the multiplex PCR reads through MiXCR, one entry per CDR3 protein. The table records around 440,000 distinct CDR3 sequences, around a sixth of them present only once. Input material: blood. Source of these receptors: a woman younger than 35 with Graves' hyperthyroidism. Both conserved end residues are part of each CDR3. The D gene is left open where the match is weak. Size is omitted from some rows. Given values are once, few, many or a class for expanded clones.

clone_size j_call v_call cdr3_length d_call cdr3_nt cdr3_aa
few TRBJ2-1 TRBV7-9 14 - TGTGCCATCAGATCCGGGACCCACTACAATGAGCAGTTCTTC CAIRSGTHYNEQFF
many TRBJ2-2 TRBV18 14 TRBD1 TGTGCCAGCAGCCCCGGACAGGGTACTGGGGAGCTGTTTTTT CASSPGQGTGELFF
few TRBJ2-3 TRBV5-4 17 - TGTGCCAGCAGCTTGGTTGGCCAGGCCTCCGACACAGATACGCAGTATTTT CASSLVGQASDTDTQYF
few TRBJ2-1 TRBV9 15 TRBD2 TGTGCCAGCAGCGTAGCAGCGGGGGGGCAAAATGAGCAGTTCTTC CASSVAAGGQNEQFF
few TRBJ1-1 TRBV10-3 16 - TGTGCCATCAGTGATTACCGGCTAGAAAAACTCACTGAAGCTTTCTTT CAISDYRLEKLTEAFF
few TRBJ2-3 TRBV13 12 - TGTGCCAGCAGCTTCCGCAGCAATAATCAGTATTTT CASSFRSNNQYF
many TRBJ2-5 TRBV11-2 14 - TGTGCCAGCAGCCCGGGACGGATCCAAGAGACCCAGTACTTC CASSPGRIQETQYF
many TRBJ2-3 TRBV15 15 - TGTGCCACCAGCAGAGGTTCACAGGGCACAGATACGCAGTATTTT CATSRGSQGTDTQYF
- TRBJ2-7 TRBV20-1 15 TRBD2 TGCAGTGTTCCAGTTAGCGGGGGGGCCGGGGGCGAGCAGTACTTC CSVPVSGGAGGEQYF
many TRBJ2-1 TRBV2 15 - TGTGCCAGAGGGGCCCAGGAGGACCTTTGGGGTGAGCAGTTCTTC CARGAQEDLWGEQFF
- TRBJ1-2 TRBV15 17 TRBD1 TGTGCCACCAGCAGAGGACAGGGCCTATCTACAGCCTATGGCTACACCTTC CATSRGQGLSTAYGYTF
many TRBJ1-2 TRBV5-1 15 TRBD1 TGCGCCAGCAGCTTGAAGGACAGGGGTAACTATGGCTACACCTTC CASSLKDRGNYGYTF
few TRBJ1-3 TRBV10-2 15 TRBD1 TGCGCCAGCAGTGATCTACAGGGGAACGGAAACACCATATATTTT CASSDLQGNGNTIYF
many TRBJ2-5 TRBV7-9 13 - TGTGCCAGCAGCGCCCGGGGAAAAGAGACCCAGTACTTC CASSARGKETQYF
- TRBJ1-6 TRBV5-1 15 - TGCGCCAGCAGCCAGCAGACAGACTATAATTCACCCCTCCACTTT CASSQQTDYNSPLHF